This TCR beta chain was sequenced for a study of blood T cell repertoires in COVID-19. Study overall: Some COVID-19 samples were acute and others convalescent; all came from the United States, Italy and Spain. T cells, B-cell-depleted T cells, or PBMCs supplied cDNA or gDNA.

In the authors' workflow: Amplified reference gene primers provided the basis for estimating nucleated cell counts. This table comes from immunoSEQ multiplex PCR, and its TCRdb copy is limited to in-frame clones, with some not included. That table gives V, J and clone size, and the DNA gave D and trimming. Found here are about 230,000 clones, around 84% of them singletons; the top ten hold about a sixth. Between the trimmed V and J ends, which lost 3 bases and 3 bases, there was a span of 3 bases. Germline assignment: CDR1 KGHDR and CDR2 SFDVKD. CDR3 length: 12 amino acids. This sequence joins TRBV24-1 and TRBJ2-3; no definite D call. The source of this sequence is a woman older than 75 with active or convalescent COVID-19. Sequenced material: peripheral blood. The CDR3 coding sequence is TGTGCCACCAGTGATCAAACAGATACGCAGTATTTT. It encodes CATSDQTDTQYF.